The sample holds a few counts of the clone carrying this T cell receptor beta chain. This specimen belongs to a study of blood T cell repertoires in COVID-19. Study-level background: Acute and convalescent COVID-19 samples came from the United States, Italy and Spain. In each case, the material was cDNA or gDNA derived from T cells, B-cell-depleted T cells, or PBMCs.

Original analysis: Amplifying reference gene primers gave estimates of nucleated cell counts. The method was immunoSEQ multiplex PCR; TCRdb's version includes in-frame clones alone and lacks a portion of them. The DNA was the basis for D and trimming; V, J and clone size are from that table. Found here are about 280,000 clones, 65% to 90% of them singletons; the top ten hold about an eighth. The TCR originated in a human donor in a cohort sampled during active COVID-19. The sample comprised peripheral blood.

The CDR3 region is CASSESAARYQPQHF. The DNA for the CDR3 is TGTGCCAGCAGTGAATCCGCGGCAAGGTATCAGCCCCAGCATTTT. The chain couples TRBV6-1 to TRBJ1-5; D gene unclear. This CDR3 contains 15 residues. With 2 bases removed from V and 5 bases from J, the gap between germline ends came to 13 bases. In germline, CDR1 is MNHNS, CDR2 SASEGT.